What follows is one T cell receptor (beta chain) and its context. The length of the CDR3 is 16 residues. Trimming at V came to 1 base and at J to 0 bases, leaving 3 bases not matched to a gene. Germline CDR1 is SEHNR and CDR2 is FQNEAQ (reference sequence). The protocol was immunoSEQ multiplex PCR, while the TCRdb copy is restricted to in-frame clones and leaves out a portion. The sample lists 50,000 or so clones, about 90% occurring once. This entry comes from a study of T cell changes during pregnancy in multiple sclerosis. Sequenced material: CD4+ T cells from peripheral blood mononuclear cells, taken after pregnancy. The chain links TRBV7-9 to TRBJ2-7, with TRBD2 identical over 10 bases. This clonotype was sampled from a female donor with multiple sclerosis, enrolled in a pregnancy study. The CDR3 loop is CASSLGASGGSYEQYF. CDR3 bases: TGTGCCAGCAGCTTAGGGGCTAGCGGGGGCTCCTACGAGCAGTACTTC.